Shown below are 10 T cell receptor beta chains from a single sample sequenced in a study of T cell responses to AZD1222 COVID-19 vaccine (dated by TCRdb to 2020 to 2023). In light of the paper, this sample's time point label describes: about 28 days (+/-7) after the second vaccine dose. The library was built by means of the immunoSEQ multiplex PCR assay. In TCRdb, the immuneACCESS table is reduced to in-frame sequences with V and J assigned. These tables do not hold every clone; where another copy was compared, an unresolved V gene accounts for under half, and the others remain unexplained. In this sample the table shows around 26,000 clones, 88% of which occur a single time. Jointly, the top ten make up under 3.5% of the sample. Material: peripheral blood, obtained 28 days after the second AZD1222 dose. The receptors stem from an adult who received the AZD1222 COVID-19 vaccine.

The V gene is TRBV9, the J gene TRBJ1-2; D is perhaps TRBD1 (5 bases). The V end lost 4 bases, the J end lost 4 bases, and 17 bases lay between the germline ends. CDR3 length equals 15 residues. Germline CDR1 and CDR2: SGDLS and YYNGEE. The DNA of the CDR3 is TGTGCCAGCAGCCCCACCGGGACGTATTCCTATGGCTACACCTTC. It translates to CASSPTGTYSYGYTF.

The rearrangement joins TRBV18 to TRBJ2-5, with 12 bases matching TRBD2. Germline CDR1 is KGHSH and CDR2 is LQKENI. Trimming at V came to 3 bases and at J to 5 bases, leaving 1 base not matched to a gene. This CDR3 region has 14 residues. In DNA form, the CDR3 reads TGTGCCAGCTCACCGACTAGCGGGGGTGAGACCCAGTACTTC. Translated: CASSPTSGGETQYF.

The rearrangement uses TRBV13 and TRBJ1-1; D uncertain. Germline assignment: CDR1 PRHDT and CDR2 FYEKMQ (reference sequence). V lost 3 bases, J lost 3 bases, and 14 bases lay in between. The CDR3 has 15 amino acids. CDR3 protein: CASSLAEGRDTEAFF. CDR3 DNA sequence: TGTGCCAGCAGCTTGGCCGAGGGCCGGGACACTGAAGCTTTCTTT.

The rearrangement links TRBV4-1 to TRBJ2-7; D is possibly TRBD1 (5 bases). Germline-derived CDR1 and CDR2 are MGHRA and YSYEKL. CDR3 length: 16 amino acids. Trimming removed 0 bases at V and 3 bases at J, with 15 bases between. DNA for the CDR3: TGCGCCAGCAGCCAAGATCATGCAGGGTTGCACTACGAGCAGTACTTC. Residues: CASSQDHAGLHYEQYF.

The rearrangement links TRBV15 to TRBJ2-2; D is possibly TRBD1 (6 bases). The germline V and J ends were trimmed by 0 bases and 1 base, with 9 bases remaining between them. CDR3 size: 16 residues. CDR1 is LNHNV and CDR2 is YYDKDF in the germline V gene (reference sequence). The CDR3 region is CATSRDPGQNTGELFF. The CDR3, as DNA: TGTGCCACCAGCAGAGACCCGGGACAGAACACCGGGGAGCTGTTTTTT.

DNA for the CDR3: TGTGCCATCAGTGTAGGGACAGGGGTTGGCGGAACCGATGAAGCTTTCTTT. Translation gives CAISVGTGVGGTDEAFF. This rearrangement joins TRBV10-3 to TRBJ1-1, with 10 bases matching TRBD1. The CDR3 sequence is 17 residues long. V shed 4 bases, J shed 7 bases, and the junction held 15 bases outside the gene matches. The V gene's germline CDR1 is ENHRY and CDR2 SYGVKD.

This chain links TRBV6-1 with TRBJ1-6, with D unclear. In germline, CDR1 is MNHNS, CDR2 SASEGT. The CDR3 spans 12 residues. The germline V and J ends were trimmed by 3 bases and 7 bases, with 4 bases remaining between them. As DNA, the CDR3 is TGTGCCAGCAGTGACCCGAATTCACCCCTCCACTTT. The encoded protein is CASSDPNSPLHF.

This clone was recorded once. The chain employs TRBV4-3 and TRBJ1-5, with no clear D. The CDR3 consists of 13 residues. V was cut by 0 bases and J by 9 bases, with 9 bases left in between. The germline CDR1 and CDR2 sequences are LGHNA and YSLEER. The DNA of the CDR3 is TGCGCCAGCAGCCAAGATCTTGAATGGCCCCAGCATTTT. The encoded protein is CASSQDLEWPQHF.

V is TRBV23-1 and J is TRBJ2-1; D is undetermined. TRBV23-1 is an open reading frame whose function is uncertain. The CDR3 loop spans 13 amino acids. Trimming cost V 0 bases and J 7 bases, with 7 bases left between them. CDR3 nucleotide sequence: TGCGCCAGCAGTCAATCCGGCGAAAATGAGCAGTTCTTC. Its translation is CASSQSGENEQFF.

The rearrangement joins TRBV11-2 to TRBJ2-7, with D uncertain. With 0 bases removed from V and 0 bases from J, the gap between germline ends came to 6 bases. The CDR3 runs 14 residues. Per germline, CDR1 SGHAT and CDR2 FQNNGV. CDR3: CASSLEAGSYEQYF. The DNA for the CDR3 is TGTGCCAGCAGCTTAGAAGCCGGCTCCTACGAGCAGTACTTC.